What follows is one T cell receptor beta chain and its context. Its matching antigen is unknown. Repertoires were generated with immunoSEQ multiplex PCR, while TCRdb's copy carries only in-frame clones and drops some. The sample holds about 180,000 clones, 85% to 90% seen once. The sample belongs to a study of T cell responses to AZD1222 COVID-19 vaccine. Germline values: CDR1 SGHTA, CDR2 FQGTGA. V lost 6 bases to trimming and J lost 4 bases, with 11 bases between them. The CDR3 consists of 13 residues. Findings and limits, study-wide: Sampling captured repertoires only after the peak T cell response.

This specimen consisted of peripheral blood, obtained on day 0 of AZD1222 vaccination. V is TRBV7-3 and J is TRBJ2-3, with D perhaps matching TRBD2 (5 bases). This TCR was recovered from an adult in good health. CDR3 DNA sequence: TGTGCCAGCAGATCCGACTATTCAGATACGCAGTATTTT. This sequence encodes CASRSDYSDTQYF.